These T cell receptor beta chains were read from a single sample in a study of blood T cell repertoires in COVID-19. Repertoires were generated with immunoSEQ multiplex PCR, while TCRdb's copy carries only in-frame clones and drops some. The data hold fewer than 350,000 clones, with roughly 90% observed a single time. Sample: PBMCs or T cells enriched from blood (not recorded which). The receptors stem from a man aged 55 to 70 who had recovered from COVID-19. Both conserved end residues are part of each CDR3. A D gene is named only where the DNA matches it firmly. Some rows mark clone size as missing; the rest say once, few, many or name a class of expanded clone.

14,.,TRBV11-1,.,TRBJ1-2,CASSDGPGELGYTF,TGTGCCAGCAGTGACGGTCCGGGAGAACTTGGCTACACCTTC
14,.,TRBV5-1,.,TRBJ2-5,CASSLDRNQETQYF,TGCGCCAGCAGCTTAGACAGGAACCAAGAGACCCAGTACTTC
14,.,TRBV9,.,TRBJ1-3,CASSVDSNGNTIYF,TGTGCCAGCAGCGTAGACAGCAATGGAAACACCATATATTTT
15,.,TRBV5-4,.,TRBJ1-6,CASSLQASYNSPLHF,TGTGCCAGCAGCTTGCAGGCCAGCTATAATTCACCCCTCCACTTT
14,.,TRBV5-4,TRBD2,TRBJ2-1,CASSLGLAINEQFF,TGTGCCAGCAGCTTGGGACTAGCTATCAATGAGCAGTTCTTC
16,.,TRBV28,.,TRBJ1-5,CASSLGGRVSNQPQHF,TGTGCCAGCAGTTTAGGCGGCAGGGTGAGCAATCAGCCCCAGCATTTT
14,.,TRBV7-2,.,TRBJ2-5,CASIGGISQETQYF,TGTGCCAGCATCGGCGGGATCAGCCAAGAGACCCAGTACTTC
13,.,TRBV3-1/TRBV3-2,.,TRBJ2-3,CASSLGEADTQYF,TGTGCCAGCAGCCTTGGCGAGGCAGATACGCAGTATTTT
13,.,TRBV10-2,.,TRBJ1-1,CASSENRGTEAFF,TGCGCCAGCAGTGAGAATCGGGGGACTGAAGCTTTCTTT
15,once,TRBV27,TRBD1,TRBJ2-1,CASSVRTGVGNEQFF,TGTGCCAGCAGTGTAAGGACAGGGGTCGGCAATGAGCAGTTCTTC
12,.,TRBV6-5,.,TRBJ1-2,CASRTGSYGYTF,TGTGCCAGCAGAACGGGGTCCTATGGCTACACCTTC
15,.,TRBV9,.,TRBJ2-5,CASSVAVGLTETQYF,TGTGCCAGCAGCGTAGCTGTGGGGCTAACGGAGACCCAGTACTTC
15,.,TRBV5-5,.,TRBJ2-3,CASSPPGTITDTQYF,TGTGCCAGCAGCCCCCCAGGGACAATAACAGATACGCAGTATTTT
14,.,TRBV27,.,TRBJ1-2,CASSYAGGAYGYTF,TGTGCCAGCAGTTACGCCGGGGGGGCCTATGGCTACACCTTC
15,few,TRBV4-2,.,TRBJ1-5,CASSQDRLSNQPQHF,TGTGCCAGCAGCCAAGATCGACTAAGCAATCAGCCCCAGCATTTT
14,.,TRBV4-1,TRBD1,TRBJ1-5,CASSQQGANQPQHF,TGCGCCAGCAGCCAACAGGGGGCCAATCAGCCCCAGCATTTT
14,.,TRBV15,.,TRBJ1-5,CATSIDSINQPQHF,TGTGCCACCAGCATAGACAGTATCAATCAGCCCCAGCATTTT
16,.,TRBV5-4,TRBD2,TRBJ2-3,CASSLVDGSGGDTQYF,TGTGCCAGCAGCTTGGTTGATGGGAGCGGGGGAGATACGCAGTATTTT
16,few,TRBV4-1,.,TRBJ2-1,CASSQDSGRSYNEQFF,TGCGCCAGCAGCCAAGATTCCGGGAGATCCTACAATGAGCAGTTCTTC
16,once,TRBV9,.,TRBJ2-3,CASSVPTSPSTDTQYF,TGTGCCAGCAGCGTACCAACTAGCCCTAGCACAGATACGCAGTATTTT
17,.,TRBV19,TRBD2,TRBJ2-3,CASSIVGLAGTTDTQYF,TGTGCCAGTAGTATAGTGGGTCTAGCGGGGACCACAGATACGCAGTATTTT
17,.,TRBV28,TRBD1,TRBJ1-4,CASSPGTGTSTNEKLFF,TGTGCCAGCAGTCCAGGGACAGGGACCTCAACTAATGAAAAACTGTTTTTT
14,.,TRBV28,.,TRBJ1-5,CASSRYGGHQPQHF,TGTGCCAGCAGTCGCTACGGGGGGCATCAGCCCCAGCATTTT
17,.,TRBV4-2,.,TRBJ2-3,CASSQATRPGGTDTQYF,TGTGCCAGCAGCCAAGCTACTAGGCCTGGAGGCACAGATACGCAGTATTTT
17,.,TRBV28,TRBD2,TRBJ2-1,CASISPGLAGSYNEQFF,TGTGCCAGCATCTCCCCCGGACTAGCGGGATCCTACAATGAGCAGTTCTTC
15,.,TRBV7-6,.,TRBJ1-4,CASSPTRTGSEKLFF,TGTGCCAGCAGCCCAACTAGAACAGGGAGTGAAAAACTGTTTTTT
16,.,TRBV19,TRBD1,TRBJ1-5,CASGTRRGGPNQPQHF,TGTGCCAGTGGGACGAGGAGAGGGGGCCCCAATCAGCCCCAGCATTTT
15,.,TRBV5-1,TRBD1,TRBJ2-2,CASSLTGGYTGELFF,TGCGCCAGCAGCCTGACAGGGGGTTACACCGGGGAGCTGTTTTTT